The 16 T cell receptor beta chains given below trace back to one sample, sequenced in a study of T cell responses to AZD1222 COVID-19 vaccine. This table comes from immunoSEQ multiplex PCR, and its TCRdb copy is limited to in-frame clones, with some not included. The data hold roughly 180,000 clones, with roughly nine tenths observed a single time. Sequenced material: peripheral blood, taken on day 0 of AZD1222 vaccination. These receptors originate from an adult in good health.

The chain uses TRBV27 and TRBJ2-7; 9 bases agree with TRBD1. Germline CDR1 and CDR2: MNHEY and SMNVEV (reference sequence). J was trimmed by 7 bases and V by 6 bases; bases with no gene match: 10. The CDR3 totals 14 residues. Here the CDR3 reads CASSLDRGGLEQYF. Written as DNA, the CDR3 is TGTGCCAGCAGCCTGGACAGGGGAGGCTTGGAGCAGTACTTC.

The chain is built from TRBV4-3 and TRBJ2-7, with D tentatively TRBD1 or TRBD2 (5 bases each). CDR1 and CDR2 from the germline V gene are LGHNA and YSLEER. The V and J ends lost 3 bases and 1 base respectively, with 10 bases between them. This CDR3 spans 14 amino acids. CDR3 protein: CASSHRDGSYEQYF. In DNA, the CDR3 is TGCGCCAGCAGCCACCGGGACGGATCCTACGAGCAGTACTTC.

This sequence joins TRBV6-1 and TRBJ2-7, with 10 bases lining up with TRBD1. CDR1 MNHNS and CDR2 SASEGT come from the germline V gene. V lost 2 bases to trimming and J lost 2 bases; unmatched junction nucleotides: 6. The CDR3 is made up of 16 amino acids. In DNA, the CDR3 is TGTGCCAGCAGTGAACATGACGGGACAGGGGCCTACGAGCAGTACTTC. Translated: CASSEHDGTGAYEQYF.

The CDR3 here is CAWSVGTSGNTIYF. In nucleotides, the CDR3 is TGTGCCTGGAGTGTGGGGACCTCTGGAAACACCATATATTTT. The chain has TRBV30 and TRBJ1-3; D perhaps matches TRBD1 (5 bases). Trimming pared 0 bases from V and 0 bases from J, leaving 6 bases between. Germline CDR1 reads GTSNPN; CDR2 reads SVGIG (reference sequence). This CDR3 has 14 residues.

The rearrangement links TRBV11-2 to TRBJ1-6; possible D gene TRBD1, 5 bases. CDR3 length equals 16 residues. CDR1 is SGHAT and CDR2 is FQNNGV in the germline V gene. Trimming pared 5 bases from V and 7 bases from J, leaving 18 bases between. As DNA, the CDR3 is TGTGCCAGCAGCCCGAAGACAGTCAGTATGAATTCACCCCTCCACTTT. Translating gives CASSPKTVSMNSPLHF.

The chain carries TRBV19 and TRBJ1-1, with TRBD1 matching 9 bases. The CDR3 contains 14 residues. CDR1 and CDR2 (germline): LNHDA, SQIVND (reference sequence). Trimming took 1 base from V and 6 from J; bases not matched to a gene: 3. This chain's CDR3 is CASSIGTGVSEAFF. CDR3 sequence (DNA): TGTGCCAGTAGTATAGGGACAGGGGTCTCTGAAGCTTTCTTT. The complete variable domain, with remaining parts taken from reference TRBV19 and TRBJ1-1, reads DGGITQSPKYLFRKEGQNVTLSCEQNLNHDAMYWYRQDPGQGLRLIYYSQIVNDFQKGDIAEGYSVSREKKESFPLTVTSAQKNPTAFYLCASSIGTGVSEAFFGQGTRLTVV.

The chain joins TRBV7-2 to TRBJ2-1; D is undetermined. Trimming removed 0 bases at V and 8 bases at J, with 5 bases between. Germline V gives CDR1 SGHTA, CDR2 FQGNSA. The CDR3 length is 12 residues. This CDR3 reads CASSLAGHEQFF. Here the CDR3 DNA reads TGTGCCAGCAGCTTAGCGGGCCATGAGCAGTTCTTC.

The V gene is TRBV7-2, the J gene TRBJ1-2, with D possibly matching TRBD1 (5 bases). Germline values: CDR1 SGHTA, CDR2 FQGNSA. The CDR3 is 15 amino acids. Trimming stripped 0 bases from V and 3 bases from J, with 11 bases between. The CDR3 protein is CASSLAQGDDYGYTF. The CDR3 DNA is TGTGCCAGCAGCTTAGCGCAGGGAGATGACTATGGCTACACCTTC.

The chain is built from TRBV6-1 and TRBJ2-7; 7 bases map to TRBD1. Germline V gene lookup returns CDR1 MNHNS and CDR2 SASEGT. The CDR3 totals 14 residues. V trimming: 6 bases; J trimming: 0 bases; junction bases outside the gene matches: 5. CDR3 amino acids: CASRPGQSSYEQYF. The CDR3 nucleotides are TGTGCCAGCAGGCCGGGACAGAGCTCCTACGAGCAGTACTTC.

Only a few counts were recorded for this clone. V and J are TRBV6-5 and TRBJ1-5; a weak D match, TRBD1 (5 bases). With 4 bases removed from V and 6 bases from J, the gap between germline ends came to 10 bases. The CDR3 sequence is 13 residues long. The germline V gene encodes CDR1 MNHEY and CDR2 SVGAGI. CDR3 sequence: CASSWERGQPQHF. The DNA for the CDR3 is TGTGCCAGCAGTTGGGAGAGGGGTCAGCCCCAGCATTTT.

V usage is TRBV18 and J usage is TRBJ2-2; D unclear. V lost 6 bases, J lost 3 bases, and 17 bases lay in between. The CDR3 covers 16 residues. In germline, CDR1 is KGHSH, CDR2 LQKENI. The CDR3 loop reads CASSPFPWADTGELFF. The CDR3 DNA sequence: TGTGCCAGCTCGCCCTTTCCCTGGGCAGACACCGGGGAGCTGTTTTTT.

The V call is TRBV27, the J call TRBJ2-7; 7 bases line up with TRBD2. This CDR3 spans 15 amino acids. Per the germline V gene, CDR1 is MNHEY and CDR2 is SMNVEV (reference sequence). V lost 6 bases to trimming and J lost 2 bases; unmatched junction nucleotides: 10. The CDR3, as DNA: TGTGCCAGCAGCCGCAGGGAGGGACCTGCCTACGAGCAGTACTTC. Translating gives CASSRREGPAYEQYF.

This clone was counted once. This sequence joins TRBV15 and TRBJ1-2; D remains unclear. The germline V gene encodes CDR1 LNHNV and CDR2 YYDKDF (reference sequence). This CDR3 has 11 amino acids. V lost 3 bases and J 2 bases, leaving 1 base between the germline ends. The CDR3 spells CATSSNYGYTF. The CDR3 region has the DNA TGTGCCACCAGCAGCAACTATGGCTACACCTTC.

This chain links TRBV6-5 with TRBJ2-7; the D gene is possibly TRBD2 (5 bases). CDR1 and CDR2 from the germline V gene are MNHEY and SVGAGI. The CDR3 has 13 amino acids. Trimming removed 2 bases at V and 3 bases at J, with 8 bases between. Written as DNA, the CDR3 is TGTGCCAGCAGTTACGGAGGTATCTACGAGCAGTACTTC. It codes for CASSYGGIYEQYF.

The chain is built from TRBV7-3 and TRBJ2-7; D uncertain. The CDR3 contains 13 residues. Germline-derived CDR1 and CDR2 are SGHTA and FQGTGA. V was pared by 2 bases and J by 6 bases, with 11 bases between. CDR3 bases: TGTGCCAGCAGCTTAGGGCTCAGCAGCGAGCAGTACTTC. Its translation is CASSLGLSSEQYF.

CDR3: CASSPSLFSGANVLTF. The DNA of the CDR3 is TGTGCCAGCAGCCCTAGTCTCTTCTCTGGGGCCAACGTCCTGACTTTC. The chain uses TRBV9 and TRBJ2-6; D not certain. The germline CDR1 and CDR2 sequences are SGDLS and YYNGEE. The V gene lost 4 bases and the J gene lost 0 bases, with 11 bases spanning the gap. There are 16 residues in the CDR3. The whole variable domain, remainder taken from reference TRBV9 and TRBJ2-6, is DSGVTQTPKHLITATGQRVTLRCSPRSGDLSVYWYQQSLDQGLQFLIQYYNGEERAKGNILERFSAQQFPDLHSELNLSSLELGDSALYFCASSPSLFSGANVLTFGAGSRLTVL.